Listed below are T cell receptor beta chains from one sample, sequenced in a study of relationships among human T cell subsets. TCRdb independently ran MiXCR on the multiplex PCR reads; one entry per CDR3 protein. The sample consists of approximately 15,000 distinct CDR3 sequences, about 56% of them appearing once. Sequenced material: total T cells sorted from blood. The receptors derive from a middle-aged man in good health. Both conserved end residues are part of each CDR3. Each record gives: V gene, J gene, CDR3 protein.

v_call: TRBV2
j_call: TRBJ2-1
cdr3_aa: CASPLPGSSYNEQFF

v_call: TRBV2
j_call: TRBJ1-2
cdr3_aa: CASSPGHNYGNTF

v_call: TRBV12-3/TRBV12-4
j_call: TRBJ2-3
cdr3_aa: CASSFVSGRFSDTQYF

v_call: TRBV27
j_call: TRBJ2-1
cdr3_aa: CASSLSMREIINEQFF

v_call: TRBV10-3
j_call: TRBJ1-2
cdr3_aa: CASRVGNYGYTF

v_call: TRBV28
j_call: TRBJ2-7
cdr3_aa: CASSIPGQGHEQYF

v_call: TRBV10-2
j_call: TRBJ2-7
cdr3_aa: CASSPRADEQYF

v_call: TRBV28
j_call: TRBJ2-7
cdr3_aa: CASRAPSLGEQYF

v_call: TRBV11-2
j_call: TRBJ2-1
cdr3_aa: CASSLVGQGWDNEQFF

v_call: TRBV15
j_call: TRBJ2-1
cdr3_aa: CATSRDLGEQFF

v_call: TRBV27
j_call: TRBJ1-5
cdr3_aa: CARGTRDRGSRKPQHF

v_call: TRBV6-6
j_call: TRBJ1-4
cdr3_aa: CASSYSWGRSNAKLFF

v_call: TRBV11-3
j_call: TRBJ2-1
cdr3_aa: CASSLARAGVDEQFF

v_call: TRBV29-1
j_call: TRBJ2-7
cdr3_aa: CSVKEGSSYEQYF

v_call: TRBV11-2
j_call: TRBJ2-7
cdr3_aa: CASSHLRDYVYEQYF

v_call: TRBV29-1
j_call: TRBJ2-1
cdr3_aa: CSVEDLHTGNEQFF

v_call: TRBV11-2
j_call: TRBJ1-3
cdr3_aa: CASGGNTIYF

v_call: TRBV30
j_call: TRBJ1-3
cdr3_aa: CAWRTPPIRAGNTIYF

v_call: TRBV7-9
j_call: TRBJ2-5
cdr3_aa: CASSFGTQETQYF

v_call: TRBV20-1
j_call: TRBJ1-4
cdr3_aa: CSARGVSNEKLFF

v_call: TRBV29-1
j_call: TRBJ2-1
cdr3_aa: CSAGNYNEQFF

v_call: TRBV11-2
j_call: TRBJ2-5
cdr3_aa: CASSLPDNFQETQYF

v_call: TRBV11-2
j_call: TRBJ2-5
cdr3_aa: CASSLGIRASGQETQYF

v_call: TRBV29-1
j_call: TRBJ1-2
cdr3_aa: CSVTGRGLYGYTF

v_call: TRBV19
j_call: TRBJ2-7
cdr3_aa: CASRPPGQTYEQYF

v_call: TRBV6-6
j_call: TRBJ2-7
cdr3_aa: CASSWAPGTGDVEQYF

v_call: TRBV27
j_call: TRBJ1-5
cdr3_aa: CASSPRDRVLGNQPQHF

v_call: TRBV11-2
j_call: TRBJ2-3
cdr3_aa: CASSFTRTDTQYF

v_call: TRBV11-1
j_call: TRBJ2-7
cdr3_aa: CASRRLADYEQYF

v_call: TRBV5-1
j_call: TRBJ2-3
cdr3_aa: CASSITDTQYF

v_call: TRBV11-2
j_call: TRBJ2-7
cdr3_aa: CASSLDMFDKSYEQYF

v_call: TRBV29-1
j_call: TRBJ1-4
cdr3_aa: CSVEDPRGVGEKLFF

v_call: TRBV12-5
j_call: TRBJ2-5
cdr3_aa: CASGFGGLETQYF

v_call: TRBV11-3
j_call: TRBJ2-3
cdr3_aa: CASSLKGDTQYF

v_call: TRBV12-5
j_call: TRBJ2-2
cdr3_aa: CASGLPPGQGSTGELFF

v_call: TRBV27
j_call: TRBJ1-5
cdr3_aa: CASSLGETQHF

v_call: TRBV10-3
j_call: TRBJ2-1
cdr3_aa: CAISESAGSYNEQFF

v_call: TRBV20-1
j_call: TRBJ2-3
cdr3_aa: CSARNRRERDTQYF

v_call: TRBV27
j_call: TRBJ1-5
cdr3_aa: CASSLIASNQPQHF

v_call: TRBV2
j_call: TRBJ2-7
cdr3_aa: CASRGGSEGFSYEQYF

v_call: TRBV27
j_call: TRBJ2-5
cdr3_aa: CASSREPQETQYF

v_call: TRBV27
j_call: TRBJ2-2
cdr3_aa: CASSGTGGTTGELFF

v_call: TRBV5-1
j_call: TRBJ2-2
cdr3_aa: CASRLGLKSGTGELFF

v_call: TRBV11-2
j_call: TRBJ2-5
cdr3_aa: CASSPRWGSGTQYF

v_call: TRBV10-3
j_call: TRBJ1-5
cdr3_aa: CAISTDRGLAQPQHF